The 26 T cell receptor beta chains reported below all come from one sample, sequenced in a study of T cells after yellow fever vaccination. TCRdb fed the 5' RACE reads into MiXCR, producing one record per CDR3 protein. The repertoire consists of 250,000 to 400,000 distinct CDR3 sequences, with 4% to 5.5% occurring once and the leading ten covering roughly 21%. This specimen consisted of PBMCs, obtained 15 days after the yellow fever booster vaccination. These receptors were taken from a man younger than 30 who received the YFV17D yellow fever vaccine.

J is TRBJ2-7 and V is TRBV10-3; 15 nucleotides line up with TRBD2. V gave up 10 bases and J gave up 0 bases; unmatched junction bases: 7. There are 16 residues in the CDR3. The germline V gene has CDR1 ENHRY and CDR2 SYGVKD. In nucleotides, the CDR3 is TGTGCCACGAGGACTAGCGGGGGGGGGACCTCCTACGAGCAGTACTTC. Its translation is CATRTSGGGTSYEQYF.

In its sample, this clonotype was seen a few times. The CDR3 region has the DNA TGTGCCAGCAGCGCGCACCAGGCGGGGACTAATTCACCCCTCCACTTT. Translation gives CASSAHQAGTNSPLHF. The chain is built from TRBV9 and TRBJ1-6; D perhaps matches TRBD1 (5 bases). Germline CDR1 and CDR2: SGDLS and YYNGEE. V lost 3 bases to trimming and J lost 6 bases, with 16 bases between them. The CDR3 covers 16 residues.

The table lists this clonotype with many counts. The gene calls are TRBV4-3 and TRBJ2-5, with TRBD2 matching 13 bases. This CDR3 region has 18 residues. V shed 1 base, J shed 5 bases, and the junction held 10 bases outside the gene matches. Germline V gives CDR1 LGHNA, CDR2 YSLEER. CDR3 DNA sequence: TGCGCCAGCAGCCAAGCGGGGCCGGGACTAGCGGGGAGGGAGACCCAGTACTTC. Its translation is CASSQAGPGLAGRETQYF.

V gene TRBV27 combines with J gene TRBJ1-6, with D possibly TRBD1 on 5 matching bases. V was clipped by 0 bases and J by 7 bases, with 10 bases between them. This CDR3 has 15 amino acids. The germline V gene encodes CDR1 MNHEY and CDR2 SMNVEV (reference sequence). The CDR3 here is CASSLSVGVNSPLHF. In DNA, the CDR3 is TGTGCCAGCAGTTTATCGGTAGGGGTCAATTCACCCCTCCACTTT.

This clonotype appeared a few times. The chain carries TRBV25-1 and TRBJ1-5; D ambiguous. The CDR3 contains 13 residues. V was cut by 5 bases and J by 4 bases, with 9 bases left in between. Germline V gene sequence: CDR1 MGHDK, CDR2 SYGVNS. The CDR3 region is CASSKMGNQPQHF. The CDR3 region has the DNA TGTGCCAGCAGTAAGATGGGGAATCAGCCCCAGCATTTT.

This clonotype was picked up many times. This chain connects TRBV15 to TRBJ2-1; TRBD1 matches 9 bases. This CDR3 spans 17 amino acids. V shed 0 bases, J shed 6 bases, and the junction held 9 bases outside the gene matches. CDR1 and CDR2 (germline): LNHNV, YYDKDF (reference sequence). CDR3 region: CATSRDSRTGEGNEQFF. The CDR3, as DNA: TGTGCCACCAGCAGAGATAGCCGGACAGGGGAGGGCAATGAGCAGTTCTTC.

This clonotype was recorded at least ten times. The chain carries TRBV24-1 and TRBJ1-1, with D perhaps TRBD1 (5 bases). V was pared by 4 bases and J by 1 base, with 9 bases between. CDR1 and CDR2 (germline): KGHDR, SFDVKD. The CDR3 covers 14 residues. CDR3 DNA sequence: TGTGCCACCAGTGAACCCGACAGGAACACTGAAGCTTTCTTT. Its translation: CATSEPDRNTEAFF.

This clonotype was found a few times. The CDR3: CASSHRGGNTIYF. DNA for the CDR3: TGCGCCAGCAGCCACAGGGGTGGAAACACCATATATTTT. The chain employs TRBV4-1 and TRBJ1-3; TRBD1 might be the D (6 bases). CDR1 and CDR2 from the germline V gene are MGHRA and YSYEKL. CDR3 size: 13 residues. Trimming pared 3 bases from V and 3 bases from J, leaving 6 bases between.

Many counts were recorded for this clonotype. The rearrangement joins TRBV20-1 to TRBJ2-2; no reliable D call. CDR1 DFQATT and CDR2 SNEGSKA come from the germline V gene (reference sequence). This CDR3 is 12 amino acids long. Between the trimmed V and J ends, which lost 6 bases and 1 base, there was a span of 6 bases. This chain's CDR3 is CSAKGNTGELFF. The DNA of the CDR3 is TGCAGTGCCAAAGGGAACACCGGGGAGCTGTTTTTT.

This clonotype occurred a few times. Here the CDR3 DNA reads TGTGCCAGCAGCTTAGTAACTAGCGGGGCCCTGCTAGACGAGCAGTACGTC. Amino acids: CASSLVTSGALLDEQYV. The chain employs TRBV7-8 and TRBJ2-7, with 10 bases that match TRBD2. In germline, CDR1 is SGHVS, CDR2 FQNEAQ. Trimming took 1 base from V and 5 from J; bases not matched to a gene: 11. CDR3 length: 17 amino acids.

This clonotype was detected ten times or more. The V call is TRBV2, the J call TRBJ2-4; possible D gene TRBD2, 5 bases. The germline V gene has CDR1 SNHLY and CDR2 FYNNEI. V was pared by 3 bases and J by 0 bases, with 6 bases between. There are 14 residues in the CDR3. This CDR3 reads CASSDGLAKNIQYF. In DNA form, the CDR3 reads TGTGCCAGCAGTGACGGACTAGCCAAAAACATTCAGTACTTC. The complete variable domain, with remaining parts taken from reference TRBV2 and TRBJ2-4, reads EPEVTQTPSHQVTQMGQEVILRCVPISNHLYFYWYRQILGQKVEFLVSFYNNEISEKSEIFDDQFSVERPDGSNFTLKIRSTKLEDSAMYFCASSDGLAKNIQYFGAGTRLSVL.

There are a few counts of this clonotype. The genes are TRBV21-1 and TRBJ2-5; no DNA check was done on the table's D call, TRBD1. TRBV21-1 represents a pseudogene. This CDR3 contains 13 residues. The CDR3 is CASRQGDRETQYF. DNA for the CDR3: TGTGCCAGCCGGCAGGGGGATCGGGAGACCCAGTACTTC.

This rearrangement joins TRBV20-1 to TRBJ2-3; the match to TRBD2 covers 11 bases. The J segment lost 2 bases and the V segment lost 5 bases, leaving 6 bases of the junction unmatched. The CDR3 has 15 amino acids. The germline V gene encodes CDR1 DFQATT and CDR2 SNEGSKA (reference sequence). In DNA form, the CDR3 reads TGCAGTGCTGGGGCGGGACTAGCGGCCACAGATACGCAGTATTTT. Residues: CSAGAGLAATDTQYF.

This clonotype occurred many times. V gene TRBV2 combines with J gene TRBJ2-1; D might be TRBD1 (5 bases). The V end was cut by 8 bases, the J end by 6 bases, with 23 bases between. The CDR3 is 16 residues long. CDR1 SNHLY and CDR2 FYNNEI come from the germline V gene. Here the CDR3 DNA reads TGTGCCAGCGGCGGCATCCAGGGTCTTCTGGTCAATGAGCAGTTCTTC. Its protein product is CASGGIQGLLVNEQFF. Full variable domain (rest looked up from reference TRBV2 and TRBJ2-1): EPEVTQTPSHQVTQMGQEVILRCVPISNHLYFYWYRQILGQKVEFLVSFYNNEISEKSEIFDDQFSVERPDGSNFTLKIRSTKLEDSAMYFCASGGIQGLLVNEQFFGPGTRLTVL.

This chain uses TRBV20-1 with TRBJ2-7, with D unresolved. The V end was cut by 5 bases, the J end by 2 bases, with 19 bases between. This CDR3 spans 15 amino acids. Per the germline V gene, CDR1 is DFQATT and CDR2 is SNEGSKA (reference sequence). The chain's CDR3 is CSAPPGQTGPYEQYF. In DNA, the CDR3 is TGCAGTGCTCCCCCCGGGCAGACCGGCCCCTACGAGCAGTACTTC.

This rearrangement joins TRBV3-1 to TRBJ2-1, with D tentatively TRBD1 or TRBD2 (6 bases each). The CDR3 covers 16 residues. V lost 0 bases and J 8 bases, leaving 17 bases between the germline ends. Germline V gives CDR1 LGHDT, CDR2 YNNKEL (reference sequence). The CDR3, as DNA: TGTGCCAGCAGCCAAGATTCGTGGCACAGGGAGGATGAGCAGTTCTTC. Amino acid sequence: CASSQDSWHREDEQFF.

This clonotype was recorded at least ten times. The V call is TRBV6-5, the J call TRBJ2-7; the D gene is possibly TRBD1 (7 bases). V shed 0 bases and J shed 7 bases, with 19 bases lying between them. CDR3 length: 16 residues. CDR1 and CDR2 (germline): MNHEY, SVGAGI. In DNA form, the CDR3 reads TGTGCCAGCAGTTACTCGGCAGGGGGGTTAGTGGGAGAGCAGTACGTC. Translating gives CASSYSAGGLVGEQYV.

This clonotype showed up many times. The chain joins TRBV5-6 to TRBJ2-1; 8 bases match TRBD1. The CDR3 is made up of 15 amino acids. V was clipped by 0 bases and J by 4 bases; unmatched bases: 3. CDR1 and CDR2 (germline): SGHDT, YYEEEE. The CDR3 here is CASSLGGQAYNEQFF. CDR3 coding DNA: TGTGCCAGCAGCTTGGGGGGACAGGCGTACAATGAGCAGTTCTTC. The full variable domain, with the rest looked up from reference TRBV5-6 and TRBJ2-1, is DAGVTQSPTHLIKTRGQQVTLRCSPKSGHDTVSWYQQALGQGPQFIFQYYEEEERQRGNFPDRFSGHQFPNYSSELNVNALLLGDSALYLCASSLGGQAYNEQFFGPGTRLTVL.

This clonotype was counted at least ten times. The V call is TRBV6-2 or TRBV6-3, the J call TRBJ2-2; a weak D match, TRBD2 (6 bases). Germline-derived CDR1 and CDR2 are MNHEY and SVGEGT. The CDR3 length is 15 residues. Trimming shortened V by 0 bases and J by 7 bases, and 12 bases separated the two germline ends. The CDR3 reads CASSYSPGENGELFF. DNA of the CDR3: TGTGCCAGCAGTTACTCACCGGGAGAGAACGGGGAGCTGTTTTTT.

At least ten counts were recorded for this clonotype. The chain is built from TRBV20-1 and TRBJ1-1; D is uncertain. V was pared by 6 bases and J by 4 bases, with 12 bases between. The CDR3 covers 12 residues. Germline V CDR1 and CDR2: DFQATT, SNEGSKA (reference sequence). The CDR3 DNA sequence: TGCAGTGCACTTCTAAGGCTCACTGAAGCTTTCTTT. As protein: CSALLRLTEAFF.

This rearrangement joins TRBV18 to TRBJ2-1, with 7 bases identical to TRBD1. J was trimmed by 5 bases and V by 3 bases; bases with no gene match: 7. CDR1 KGHSH and CDR2 LQKENI come from the germline V gene. The CDR3 has 15 residues. The CDR3 coding sequence is TGTGCCAGCTCACCGTACAGGGGATGGCACAATGAGCAGTTCTTC. Its translation is CASSPYRGWHNEQFF. The full variable domain, completed using reference TRBV18 and TRBJ2-1, is NAGVMQNPRHLVRRRGQEARLRCSPMKGHSHVYWYRQLPEEGLKFMVYLQKENIIDESGMPKERFSAEFPKEGPSILRIQQVVRGDSAAYFCASSPYRGWHNEQFFGPGTRLTVL.

This clonotype was seen only a few times. The chain combines TRBV11-2 with TRBJ2-5; 7 bases align to TRBD1. V was pared by 4 bases and J by 5 bases, with 7 bases of the junction left unmatched. The CDR3 spans 14 residues. Germline-derived CDR1 and CDR2 are SGHAT and FQNNGV. This CDR3 is CASSSYRGVETQYF. Written as DNA, the CDR3 is TGTGCCAGCAGCTCGTACAGGGGTGTGGAGACCCAGTACTTC.

At least ten counts were recorded for this clonotype. The rearrangement joins TRBV29-1 to TRBJ1-1; 7 bases map to TRBD1. This CDR3 contains 15 residues. V lost 7 bases and J lost 0; bases outside the gene matches: 11. The germline gives CDR1 SQVTM, CDR2 ANQGSEA. The CDR3 DNA reads as TGCAGCGCCTCCCGGGACAGCCCCATGAACACTGAAGCTTTCTTT. Its protein product is CSASRDSPMNTEAFF.

This clonotype was seen a few times. V and J are TRBV5-6 and TRBJ1-3, with D uncertain. Trimming shortened V by 4 bases and J by 0 bases, and 11 bases separated the two germline ends. This CDR3 has 15 amino acids. The germline CDR1 and CDR2 sequences are SGHDT and YYEEEE. CDR3: CASSQYFRSGNTIYF. Here the CDR3 DNA reads TGTGCCAGCAGCCAATATTTCCGCTCTGGAAACACCATATATTTT.

The chain uses TRBV24-1 and TRBJ2-1; 10 bases are shared with TRBD1. The germline V gene has CDR1 KGHDR and CDR2 SFDVKD. The CDR3 has 16 amino acids. Unmatched junction bases numbered 5, after V lost 5 bases and J lost 2 bases. CDR3: CATSGTGTGAYNEQFF. CDR3 in DNA: TGTGCCACCAGTGGCACCGGGACAGGGGCCTACAATGAGCAGTTCTTC.

This clonotype was counted ten times or more. CDR3 residues: CASSYTGRDQYF. For the CDR3, the DNA is TGTGCCAGCAGTTACACCGGACGTGACCAGTACTTC. This sequence joins TRBV6-2 or TRBV6-3 and TRBJ2-5; D is ambiguous. Germline-derived CDR1 and CDR2 are MNHEY and SVGEGT. This CDR3 has 12 amino acids. Between the trimmed V and J ends, which lost 2 bases and 10 bases, there was a span of 11 bases.